The 28 T cell receptor beta chains given below trace back to one sample, sequenced in a study of blood T cell repertoires in COVID-19. Only in-frame clones appear in the TCRdb table, and some are missing; sequencing was by immunoSEQ multiplex PCR. The data hold roughly 220,000 clones, with approximately 86% observed a single time. Material: PBMCs or T cells enriched from blood (not recorded which). The receptor source for this set is a woman between 50 and 59 years old with acute COVID-19.

Here the CDR3 reads CAWSTLRVYYNSPLHF. DNA for the CDR3: TGTGCCTGGAGTACTTTACGGGTCTACTATAATTCACCCCTCCACTTT. This chain uses TRBV30 with TRBJ1-6; D is unclear. The CDR3 consists of 16 residues. Germline V gene data show CDR1 as GTSNPN and CDR2 as SVGIG (reference sequence). The V end lost 2 bases, the J end lost 3 bases, and 14 bases lay between the germline ends.

This CDR3 reads CASSNPERQTDYGYTF. CDR3 nucleotides: TGTGCCAGCAGCAACCCAGAACGACAGACCGACTATGGCTACACCTTC. The chain uses TRBV21-1 and TRBJ1-2; whether TRBD1, the table's D call, matches the DNA was not checked. TRBV21-1 is flagged as a pseudogene. CDR3 size: 16 residues.

This clone was observed a few times. The junction does not match germline at one end; this may be a read error. The chain carries TRBV7-7 and TRBJ2-1; a weak D match, TRBD2 (5 bases). CDR3 length: 14 residues. Per the germline V gene, CDR1 is SSHAT and CDR2 is FNYEAQ (reference sequence). The CDR3 protein is CASSPGLLGNEQFF. CDR3 nucleotide sequence: TGTGCTAGCAGCCCGGGCCTACTAGGGAATGAGCAGTTCTTC.

The chain recombines TRBV28 with TRBJ2-2, with TRBD2 matching 11 bases. Per the germline V gene, CDR1 is MDHEN and CDR2 is SYDVKM. J was trimmed by 8 bases and V by 7 bases; bases with no gene match: 6. CDR3 length: 14 amino acids. As DNA, the CDR3 is TGTGCCAGCATAGCGGGAGGGATCAGTGGGGAGCTGTTTTTT. This gives the protein CASIAGGISGELFF.

The chain is built from TRBV27 and TRBJ1-2; TRBD1 might be the D (5 bases). CDR3 length: 15 residues. Germline CDR1 reads MNHEY; CDR2 reads SMNVEV (reference sequence). V was pared by 1 base and J by 4 bases, with 13 bases between. CDR3 loop: CASSLWDDSPYGYTF. The CDR3 DNA is TGTGCCAGCAGTTTATGGGATGACAGCCCCTATGGCTACACCTTC.

The J gene is TRBJ1-2, the V gene TRBV6-6; a possible D gene is TRBD1 (5 bases). V was clipped by 2 bases and J by 2 bases, with 9 bases between them. This CDR3 has 14 amino acids. The germline CDR1 and CDR2 sequences are MNHNY and SVGAGI (reference sequence). CDR3 nucleotide sequence: TGTGCCAGCAGTTACGACAGCAACAACTATGGCTACACCTTC. It yields the protein CASSYDSNNYGYTF.

V and J are TRBV7-9 and TRBJ2-7, with D unresolved. V shed 3 bases and J shed 3 bases, with 9 bases lying between them. This CDR3 spans 13 amino acids. Germline lookup yields CDR1 SEHNR and CDR2 FQNEAQ (reference sequence). The chain's CDR3 is CASSLRHNYEQYF. In DNA, the CDR3 is TGTGCCAGCAGCTTGAGACACAACTACGAGCAGTACTTC.

Only a few counts were recorded for this clone. The same CDR3 also results from other DNA sequences found in this sample. The J gene is TRBJ1-1, the V gene TRBV7-8, with 7 bases identical to TRBD1. The CDR3 runs to 15 residues. Per the germline V gene, CDR1 is SGHVS and CDR2 is FQNEAQ. The trim removed 2 bases at V and 1 base at J, leaving 4 bases unmatched. CDR3 sequence (DNA): TGTGCCAGCAGCTTAAGACAGGGTGCGAACACTGAAGCTTTCTTT. It yields the protein CASSLRQGANTEAFF.

The chain joins TRBV6-5 to TRBJ2-1; D possibly corresponds to TRBD1 (5 bases). V lost 0 bases, J lost 3 bases, and 12 bases lay in between. This CDR3 comprises 16 residues. CDR1 MNHEY and CDR2 SVGAGI come from the germline V gene. CDR3 protein: CASSYSPQGVYNEQFF. The CDR3 DNA follows: TGTGCCAGCAGTTACTCCCCCCAAGGGGTCTACAATGAGCAGTTCTTC.

This clone was observed once. The sample holds other DNA sequences that translate to the same CDR3. This sequence joins TRBV5-1 and TRBJ2-3, with 10 nucleotides matching TRBD2. Trimming took 1 base from V and 9 from J; bases not matched to a gene: 8. Germline loops: CDR1 SGHRS, CDR2 YFSETQ. The CDR3 extends over 15 amino acids. The CDR3 DNA is TGCGCCAGCAGCTTGAGTCTAGCGGGGGCCGGCACGCAGTATTTT. Translation gives CASSLSLAGAGTQYF.

This chain links TRBV30 with TRBJ1-4; possible D gene TRBD1, 5 bases. Germline V lookup: CDR1 GTSNPN, CDR2 SVGIG (reference sequence). Trimming took off 1 base at V and 2 bases at J, with 17 bases between the two ends. The CDR3 is made up of 17 amino acids. Here the CDR3 reads CAWSGQGEARTNEKLFF. DNA for the CDR3: TGTGCCTGGAGTGGCCAGGGCGAAGCGAGGACTAATGAAAAACTGTTTTTT.

This clone was seen more than once but under ten times. V usage is TRBV5-1 and J usage is TRBJ2-5; D not resolved. The CDR3 has 14 amino acids. Trimming stripped 0 bases from V and 3 bases from J, with 9 bases between. Per germline, CDR1 SGHRS and CDR2 YFSETQ. CDR3 amino acids: CASSLGQAEETQYF. In nucleotides, the CDR3 is TGCGCCAGCAGCTTGGGGCAGGCCGAAGAGACCCAGTACTTC.

The genes are TRBV11-2 and TRBJ2-7; D may be TRBD2 (6 bases). Trimming took 4 bases from V and 6 from J, leaving 19 bases between them. Germline lookup yields CDR1 SGHAT and CDR2 FQNNGV. This CDR3 comprises 15 residues. The CDR3 DNA reads TGTGCCAGCAGCTCTAGCGTTCTGTCGCCTCGCGAGCAGTACTTC. It yields the protein CASSSSVLSPREQYF.

The chain uses TRBV5-8 and TRBJ1-6; 7 nucleotides line up with TRBD1. The J segment lost 8 bases and the V segment lost 4 bases, leaving 9 bases of the junction unmatched. Germline CDR1 and CDR2: SGHTS and YDEGEE. The CDR3 runs to 15 residues. The CDR3 loop reads CASSIRPGGYSPLHF. CDR3 sequence (DNA): TGTGCCAGCAGCATAAGGCCAGGGGGATATTCACCCCTCCACTTT.

The chain uses TRBV12-3 or TRBV12-4 and TRBJ2-5; TRBD1 matches at 7 bases. Trimming at V came to 3 bases and at J to 3 bases, leaving 1 base not matched to a gene. The CDR3 is 13 amino acids. The CDR3 is CASSLGQKETQYF. The DNA for the CDR3 is TGTGCCAGCAGTTTGGGACAGAAAGAGACCCAGTACTTC.

In this sample, this clone turned up once. The rearrangement joins TRBV6-5 to TRBJ2-1; the D gene is possibly TRBD2 (6 bases). CDR3 length: 11 residues. Looked up from germline, CDR1 is MNHEY and CDR2 is SVGAGI. The CDR3 protein is CASRGDNEQFF. DNA of the CDR3: TGTGCTTCGCGGGGTGACAATGAGCAGTTCTTC.

The gene calls are TRBV6-5 and TRBJ2-1; perhaps TRBD2 as D (6 bases). V shed 6 bases and J shed 10 bases, with 13 bases lying between them. Germline lookup yields CDR1 MNHEY and CDR2 SVGAGI. The CDR3 loop spans 12 amino acids. CDR3 amino acids: CASRLGLQEQFF. Written as DNA, the CDR3 is TGTGCCAGCAGGTTGGGACTTCAGGAGCAGTTCTTC.

The chain employs TRBV4-2 and TRBJ1-5, with D possibly TRBD1 on 5 matching bases. Trimming removed 1 base from V and 5 bases from J, with 12 bases in between. The germline V gene has CDR1 LGHNA and CDR2 YNFKEQ. This CDR3 contains 15 residues. The CDR3: CASSQGGRGYQPQHF. DNA for the CDR3: TGTGCCAGCAGCCAAGGGGGGAGGGGTTATCAGCCCCAGCATTTT.

This clone was seen only once. The rearrangement links TRBV21-1 to TRBJ2-1; no check of the table's D call, TRBD2, against the DNA was made. TRBV21-1 is noted as a pseudogene. CDR3 length equals 16 residues. The CDR3 region has the DNA TGTGCCAGCAGCATCCCAACTAGTGGCCGCTACAATGAGCAGTTCTTC. Amino acid sequence: CASSIPTSGRYNEQFF.

For the CDR3, the DNA is TGCGCCATCCGGTTGGGACAGGGTGGTGAAAAACTGTTTTTT. Translating gives CAIRLGQGGEKLFF. This chain connects TRBV5-1 to TRBJ1-4; 9 bases line up with TRBD1. The length of the CDR3 is 14 residues. The V gene end was trimmed by 9 bases and the J gene end by 7 bases; junction bases not matched to a gene: 10. Germline CDR1 and CDR2: SGHRS and YFSETQ.

The chain's CDR3 is CASSYTLVGGASFADYGYTF. The DNA for the CDR3 is TGTGCCAGCAGTTACACGCTTGTAGGGGGGGCTTCTTTCGCGGACTATGGCTACACCTTC. This chain connects TRBV6-2 or TRBV6-3 to TRBJ1-2; possible D gene TRBD1, 6 bases. CDR1 and CDR2 (germline): MNHEY, SVGEGT. The CDR3 spans 20 residues. The ends were cut back, 2 bases at V and 3 bases at J, with 28 bases in the middle.

The chain recombines TRBV24-1 with TRBJ1-4; D may be TRBD1 (5 bases). This CDR3 is 15 amino acids long. Between the trimmed V and J ends, which lost 2 bases and 4 bases, there was a span of 10 bases. Germline V gives CDR1 KGHDR, CDR2 SFDVKD. This CDR3 is CATSDSGTFNEKLFF. The CDR3 coding sequence is TGTGCCACCAGTGATTCCGGGACTTTTAATGAAAAACTGTTTTTT.

CDR3 residues: CSVETLAGGEQFF. The CDR3 region has the DNA TGCAGCGTGGAGACCCTAGCGGGAGGTGAGCAGTTCTTC. The V gene is TRBV29-1, the J gene TRBJ2-1, with 11 positions matching TRBD2. Germline values: CDR1 SQVTM, CDR2 ANQGSEA. V was pared by 6 bases and J by 9 bases, with 7 bases of the junction left unmatched. The CDR3 has 13 residues.

The CDR3 DNA follows: TGTGCCAGCAGTTTATCCGGGACAGGGGGGGGAAACACCATATATTTT. The encoded protein is CASSLSGTGGGNTIYF. The chain combines TRBV27 with TRBJ1-3; 11 bases map to TRBD1. The J segment lost 4 bases and the V segment lost 0 bases, leaving 2 bases of the junction unmatched. The CDR3 is 16 residues long. Germline CDR1 is MNHEY and CDR2 is SMNVEV (reference sequence).

This clone turned up a few times. The chain joins TRBV30 to TRBJ1-5; tentatively, D is TRBD1 (6 bases). The V gene's germline CDR1 is GTSNPN and CDR2 SVGIG (reference sequence). This CDR3 has 16 amino acids. V was cut by 0 bases and J by 4 bases, with 16 bases left in between. The CDR3 DNA reads as TGTGCCTGGAGTGTAGCCCCGACAGGACCTAATCAGCCCCAGCATTTT. Translating it yields CAWSVAPTGPNQPQHF.

This chain joins TRBV27 and TRBJ2-1; a possible D gene is TRBD2 (6 bases). Germline V gives CDR1 MNHEY, CDR2 SMNVEV (reference sequence). Between the trimmed V and J ends, which lost 0 bases and 2 bases, there was a span of 11 bases. This CDR3 spans 16 amino acids. The CDR3, as DNA: TGTGCCAGCAGTTTATCGGAGCGGGTGACCTACAATGAGCAGTTCTTC. It encodes CASSLSERVTYNEQFF.

The V and J genes are TRBV7-3 and TRBJ2-1, with 14 bases identical to TRBD2. Germline trimming cut 5 bases from V and 3 bases from J; bases unmatched to any gene: 12. This CDR3 has 19 amino acids. Germline loops: CDR1 SGHTA, CDR2 FQGTGA. The CDR3 region has the DNA TGTGCCAGCAGCCCCCGAAGGACTAGCGGGAGGTTGAACTACAATGAGCAGTTCTTC. Amino acid sequence: CASSPRRTSGRLNYNEQFF.

In nucleotides, the CDR3 is TGTGCCAGCAGTTTTGGGAGGTATAGCAATCAGCCCCAGCATTTT. It yields the protein CASSFGRYSNQPQHF. The gene calls are TRBV27 and TRBJ1-5; no definite D call. V was trimmed by 3 bases and J by 0 bases, leaving 9 bases between them. Germline V lookup: CDR1 MNHEY, CDR2 SMNVEV (reference sequence). There are 15 residues in the CDR3.